Presented here are 15 T cell receptor beta chains from one specimen sequenced in a study of prognosis after radiotherapy for stage I lung cancer. Amplicons of TCR beta CDR3 were generated from genomic DNA by two-round multiplex PCR. Round-one PCR had primers specific to each TRBV and TRBJ gene. Using its own MiXCR run on the multiplex PCR reads, TCRdb lists one record per CDR3 protein. Among fewer than 40,000 distinct CDR3 sequences listed, about half were seen once. Sequencing used PBMCs, obtained before or after stereotactic body radiation therapy (not recorded which). These receptor sequences come from a donor of 50 years or more with non-small cell lung cancer.

There are many counts of this clonotype. The chain couples TRBV5-5 to TRBJ2-2; 12 bases are shared with TRBD1. The V and J ends lost 3 bases and 6 bases, in that order; junction bases with no gene match: 6. CDR1 is SGHKS and CDR2 is YYEKEE in the germline V gene (reference sequence). CDR3 length equals 16 residues. CDR3 region: CASSSSGTGGSGELFF. CDR3 bases: TGTGCCAGCAGCTCTTCCGGGACAGGGGGCTCCGGGGAGCTGTTTTTT.

At least ten counts were recorded for this clonotype. This chain links TRBV25-1 with TRBJ1-2; D might be TRBD1 (6 bases). The germline V gene encodes CDR1 MGHDK and CDR2 SYGVNS. V was clipped by 6 bases and J by 8 bases, with 19 bases between them. The CDR3 is 14 residues long. The CDR3: CASRGTGRRGGYTF. The CDR3 region has the DNA TGTGCCAGCAGGGGCACAGGGAGGAGGGGGGGCTACACCTTC.

This clonotype showed up many times. J is TRBJ2-5 and V is TRBV7-6; D perhaps matches TRBD2 (7 bases). This CDR3 comprises 16 residues. CDR1 is SGHVS and CDR2 is FNYEAQ in the germline V gene. The germline V and J ends were trimmed by 2 bases and 5 bases, with 18 bases remaining between them. The CDR3 spells CASSLTPSGGAETQYF. The CDR3 region has the DNA TGTGCCAGCAGCTTAACCCCCTCGGGGGGCGCTGAGACCCAGTACTTC.

The V and J genes are TRBV2 and TRBJ2-7, with 15 bases fitting TRBD2. V shed 6 bases, J shed 0 bases, and the junction held 6 bases outside the gene matches. Germline V gene data show CDR1 as SNHLY and CDR2 as FYNNEI. There are 17 residues in the CDR3. This CDR3 reads CASSGTSGRKASYEQYF. DNA of the CDR3: TGTGCCAGCAGCGGGACTAGCGGGAGGAAGGCCTCCTACGAGCAGTACTTC.

The V and J genes are TRBV30 and TRBJ2-1, with D perhaps TRBD2 (6 bases). CDR3 length equals 14 residues. V was pared by 2 bases and J by 8 bases, with 16 bases between. The germline V gene has CDR1 GTSNPN and CDR2 SVGIG (reference sequence). CDR3 sequence (DNA): TGTGCCTGGAGTCCGGGACTGGGGCACGATGAGCAGTTCTTC. It translates to CAWSPGLGHDEQFF.

The table lists this clonotype with many counts. This rearrangement joins TRBV28 to TRBJ1-3; D is undetermined. Germline CDR1 is MDHEN and CDR2 is SYDVKM. This CDR3 comprises 17 residues. The ends were cut back, 2 bases at V and 2 bases at J, with 16 bases in the middle. CDR3 bases: TGTGCCAGCAGTTTACGGCCAGGCCAAGTAACTGGAAACACCATATATTTT. Its translation is CASSLRPGQVTGNTIYF.

This clonotype was seen repeatedly, ten times or more. The chain recombines TRBV6-1 with TRBJ2-5; D is tentatively TRBD1 or TRBD2 (6 bases each). Trimming removed 7 bases at V and 5 bases at J, with 14 bases between. Germline V gene lookup returns CDR1 MNHNS and CDR2 SASEGT. This CDR3 spans 13 amino acids. The CDR3 protein is CASTAGGWETQYF. As DNA, the CDR3 is TGTGCCAGCACGGCCGGGGGCTGGGAGACCCAGTACTTC.

By share, this clonotype ranks as medium-sized. The chain combines TRBV15 with TRBJ1-6, with a tentative D call TRBD1 (5 bases). The CDR3 loop spans 14 amino acids. The germline V gene encodes CDR1 LNHNV and CDR2 YYDKDF (reference sequence). Trimming cost V 8 bases and J 4 bases, with 12 bases left between them. The CDR3 reads CATSREGYNSPLHF. As DNA, the CDR3 is TGTGCCACCTCCCGAGAGGGGTATAATTCACCCCTCCACTTT.

With regard to this clonotype: Germline is not matched at one junction end, which may reflect a read error. This chain links TRBV7-2 with TRBJ2-3; tentative D call: TRBD1 (6 bases). Germline CDR1 reads SGHTA; CDR2 reads FQGNSA. This CDR3 has 16 residues. In nucleotides, the CDR3 is TGCGCCAGCAGCTTAGGGGGTTGTTGGGCCACAGATACGCAGTATTTT. It translates to CASSLGGCWATDTQYF.

This clonotype was detected once. The chain links TRBV2 to TRBJ2-7; 7 bases agree with TRBD2. Looked up from germline, CDR1 is SNHLY and CDR2 is FYNNEI. The CDR3 length is 14 residues. J lost 4 bases, V lost 3 bases, and 6 bases had no gene match. The CDR3, as DNA: TGTGCCAGCAGTGACCCAGCGGGACGGTACGAGCAGTACTTC. Protein product: CASSDPAGRYEQYF. Full variable domain (rest looked up from reference TRBV2 and TRBJ2-7): EPEVTQTPSHQVTQMGQEVILRCVPISNHLYFYWYRQILGQKVEFLVSFYNNEISEKSEIFDDQFSVERPDGSNFTLKIRSTKLEDSAMYFCASSDPAGRYEQYFGPGTRLTVT.

There are many counts of this clonotype. The chain links TRBV11-2 to TRBJ2-1; D is ambiguous. The germline gives CDR1 SGHAT, CDR2 FQNNGV. With 5 bases removed from V and 4 bases from J, the gap between germline ends came to 15 bases. The CDR3 covers 15 residues. CDR3 sequence reads: CASSRISRKYNEQFF. Written as DNA, the CDR3 is TGTGCCAGCAGCCGAATCAGCAGGAAATACAATGAGCAGTTCTTC.

The CDR3, as DNA: TGTGCCAGCAGCTTCGGGACATTGCTCGCAGATACGCAGTATTTT. Encoded protein: CASSFGTLLADTQYF. The chain has TRBV11-3 and TRBJ2-3; tentative D call: TRBD1 (6 bases). The CDR3 loop spans 15 amino acids. Germline V gene data show CDR1 as SGHNT and CDR2 as YENEEA. V was cut by 3 bases and J by 4 bases, with 14 bases left in between.

This clonotype was counted many times. The genes are TRBV6-1 and TRBJ2-7; D might be TRBD1 or TRBD2, each matching 6 bases. The CDR3 spans 12 residues. V was clipped by 5 bases and J by 7 bases, with 12 bases between them. Looked up from germline, CDR1 is MNHNS and CDR2 is SASEGT. This chain's CDR3 is CASSHGGGEQYF. DNA for the CDR3: TGTGCCAGCAGTCATGGAGGGGGAGAGCAGTACTTC.

In this sample, this clonotype is medium-sized. CDR3 region: CASSLGTRRPGELFF. In nucleotides, the CDR3 is TGCGCCAGCAGCTTGGGAACCCGGCGACCCGGGGAGCTGTTTTTT. This chain connects TRBV5-1 to TRBJ2-2, with unresolved D. Looked up from germline, CDR1 is SGHRS and CDR2 is YFSETQ. The CDR3 totals 15 residues. Trimming shortened V by 0 bases and J by 6 bases, and 12 bases separated the two germline ends.

This clonotype was detected ten times or more. This chain joins TRBV29-1 and TRBJ2-5; no clear D gene. CDR1 is SQVTM and CDR2 is ANQGSEA in the germline V gene. Trimming left V 4 bases short and J 1 base short, with 7 bases between. The CDR3 has 12 residues. The chain's CDR3 is CSVGNLQETQYF. CDR3 in DNA: TGCAGCGTTGGCAATCTCCAAGAGACCCAGTACTTC.